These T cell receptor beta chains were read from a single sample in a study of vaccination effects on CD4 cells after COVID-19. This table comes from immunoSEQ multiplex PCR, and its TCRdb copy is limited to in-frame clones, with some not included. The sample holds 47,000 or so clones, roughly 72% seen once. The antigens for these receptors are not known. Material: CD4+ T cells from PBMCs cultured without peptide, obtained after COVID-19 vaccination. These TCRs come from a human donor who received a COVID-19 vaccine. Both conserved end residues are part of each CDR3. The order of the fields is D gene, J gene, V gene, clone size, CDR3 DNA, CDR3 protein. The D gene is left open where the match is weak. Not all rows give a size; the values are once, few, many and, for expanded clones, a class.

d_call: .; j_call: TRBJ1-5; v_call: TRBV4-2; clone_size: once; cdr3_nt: TGTGCCAGCAGCCAAGATAAAATGGGAGGGGAGCCCCAGCATTTT; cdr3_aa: CASSQDKMGGEPQHF
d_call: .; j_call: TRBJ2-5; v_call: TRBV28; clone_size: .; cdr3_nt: TGTGCCAGCAGTTTATCGGGGGGCCTCGGCCGAGAGACCCAGTACTTC; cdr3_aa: CASSLSGGLGRETQYF
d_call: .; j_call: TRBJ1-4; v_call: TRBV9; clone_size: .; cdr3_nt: TGTGCCAGCAGCCCCCGCTTGGGTGAAAAACTGTTTTTT; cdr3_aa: CASSPRLGEKLFF
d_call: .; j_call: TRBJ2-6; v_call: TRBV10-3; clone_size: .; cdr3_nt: TGTGCCACCTACTCTGGGGCCAACGTCCTGACTTTC; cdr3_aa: CATYSGANVLTF
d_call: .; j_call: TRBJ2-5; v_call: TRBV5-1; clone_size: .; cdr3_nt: TGCGCCAGCAGCTCCGGTACGGAGACCCAGTACTTC; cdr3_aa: CASSSGTETQYF
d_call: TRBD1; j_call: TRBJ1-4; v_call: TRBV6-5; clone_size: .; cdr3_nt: TGTGCCAGCGGGGGACAGGGGGTGAGAAAACTGTTTTTT; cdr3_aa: CASGGQGVRKLFF
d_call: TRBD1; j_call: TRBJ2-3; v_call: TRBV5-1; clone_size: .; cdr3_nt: TGCGCCAGCAGCCAAGGGACAGTCACAGATACGCAGTATTTT; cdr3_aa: CASSQGTVTDTQYF
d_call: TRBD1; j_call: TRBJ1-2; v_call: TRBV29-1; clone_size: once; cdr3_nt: TGCAGCGTCGCAAGGGACAGGGTTTATGGCTACACCTTC; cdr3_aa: CSVARDRVYGYTF
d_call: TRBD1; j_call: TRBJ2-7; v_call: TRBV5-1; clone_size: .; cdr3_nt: TGCGCCAGCAGGGGGACAGTGGCCTCCTACGAGCAGTACTTC; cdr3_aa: CASRGTVASYEQYF
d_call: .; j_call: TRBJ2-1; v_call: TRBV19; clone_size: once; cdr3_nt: TGTGCCAGTAGTGCCCAGGGAGAGCGGATCGGTGAGCAGTTCTTC; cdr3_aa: CASSAQGERIGEQFF
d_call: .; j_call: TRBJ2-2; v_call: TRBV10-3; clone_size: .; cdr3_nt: TGTGCCATCGGCGTTGGGGGTCACACCGGGGAGCTGTTTTTT; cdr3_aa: CAIGVGGHTGELFF
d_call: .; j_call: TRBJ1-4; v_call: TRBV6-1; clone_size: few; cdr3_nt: TGTGCCAGCAGAGAAACAGGGTTAGGGACTAATGAAAAACTGTTTTTT; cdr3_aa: CASRETGLGTNEKLFF
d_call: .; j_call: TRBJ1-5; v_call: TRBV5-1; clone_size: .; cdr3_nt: TGCGCCAGCAGCTTGACAGGCAATAGCAATCAGCCCCAGCATTTT; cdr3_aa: CASSLTGNSNQPQHF
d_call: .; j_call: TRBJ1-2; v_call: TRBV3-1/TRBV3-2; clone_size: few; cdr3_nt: TGTGCCAGCAGCCCCTCCGGGGGAGTTTACTATGGCTACACCTTC; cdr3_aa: CASSPSGGVYYGYTF
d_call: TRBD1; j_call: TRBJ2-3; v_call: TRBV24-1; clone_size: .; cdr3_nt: TGTGCCACCAGTGATTTTGGTTACACAGGGGATGGGAGCGATACGCAGTATTTT; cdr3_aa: CATSDFGYTGDGSDTQYF
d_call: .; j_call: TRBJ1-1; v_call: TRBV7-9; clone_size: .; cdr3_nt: TGTGCCAGCAGCACCCTGCTAGAAGCTTTCTTT; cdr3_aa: CASSTLLEAFF
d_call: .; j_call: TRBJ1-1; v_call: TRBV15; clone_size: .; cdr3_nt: TGTGCCACCAGCAGAAGAATAACAGGTCACACTGAAGCTTTCTTT; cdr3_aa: CATSRRITGHTEAFF
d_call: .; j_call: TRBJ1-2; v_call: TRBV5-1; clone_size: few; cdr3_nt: TGCGCCAGCAGCCCCCCGGATGGGGTATTGGGAGATGGCTACACCTTC; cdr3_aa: CASSPPDGVLGDGYTF
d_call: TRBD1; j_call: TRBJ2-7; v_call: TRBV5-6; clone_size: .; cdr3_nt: TGTGCCAGCAGCTTAGGACAGGGGGTCTACGAGCAATACTTC; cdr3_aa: CASSLGQGVYEQYF
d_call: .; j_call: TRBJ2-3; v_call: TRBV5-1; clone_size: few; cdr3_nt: TGCGCCAGCAGCTTTGACGGCACAGATACGCAGTATTTT; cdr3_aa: CASSFDGTDTQYF
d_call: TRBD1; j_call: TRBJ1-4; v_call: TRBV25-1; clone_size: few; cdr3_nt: TGTGCCAGCTCCCGGACAGGGGGAAATGAAAAACTGTTTTTT; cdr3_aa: CASSRTGGNEKLFF
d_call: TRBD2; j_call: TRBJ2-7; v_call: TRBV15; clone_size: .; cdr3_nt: TGTGCCACCAGCCCCTACGCAGGGAGGGTGTACTTC; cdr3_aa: CATSPYAGRVYF
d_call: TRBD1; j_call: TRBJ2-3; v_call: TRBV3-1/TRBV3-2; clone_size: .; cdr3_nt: TGTGCCAGCAGCCTTCACCCTCCGGGACAGGGTACAGATACGCAGTATTTT; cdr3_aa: CASSLHPPGQGTDTQYF